Each of the 21 T cell receptor beta chains below was sequenced from the same sample in a study of neoadjuvant anti-PD-1 for oral cavity cancer (dated by TCRdb to the early 2020s). What the time point label conveys for this sample: before neoadjuvant nivolumab. Libraries came from the immunoSEQ multiplex PCR assay. The source is immuneACCESS, and TCRdb retained only in-frame sequences with V and J called. Part of the clones is not carried over; for the studies checked, unresolved V genes explain less than half of this, and the remainder is unexplained. For this sample there are around 60,000 clones; approximately 79% appear just once. Around 2.6% of the sample rests with the top ten. Sequenced here: PBMCs, sampled before nivolumab (anti-PD-1) treatment. These receptors all come from a person aged 40 to 85 with oral cavity squamous cell carcinoma.

The chain combines TRBV6-5 with TRBJ1-2; D unresolved. The V gene's germline CDR1 is MNHEY and CDR2 SVGAGI. V was pared by 0 bases and J by 4 bases, with 9 bases between. The length of the CDR3 is 14 residues. CDR3 sequence (DNA): TGTGCCAGCAGTTACTCGGACGAGGGCTATGGCTACACCTTC. Its translation: CASSYSDEGYGYTF.

The genes are TRBV6-6 and TRBJ2-3; 7 nucleotides line up with TRBD1. The ends lost 3 bases at V and 4 bases at J; junction bases unmatched: 7. CDR3 size: 15 residues. CDR1 and CDR2 (germline): MNHNY, SVGAGI (reference sequence). The CDR3 loop is CASSYSDRVSDTQYF. The CDR3 bases are TGTGCCAGCAGTTATTCAGACAGGGTGTCAGATACGCAGTATTTT.

The chain couples TRBV29-1 to TRBJ1-6, with TRBD1 as a possible D gene (6 bases). CDR1 is SQVTM and CDR2 is ANQGSEA in the germline V gene. The CDR3 covers 14 residues. The V end lost 4 bases, the J end lost 10 bases, and 17 bases lay between the germline ends. The CDR3 protein is CSVALGATGSPLHF. CDR3 DNA: TGCAGCGTTGCGTTGGGGGCGACGGGGTCACCCCTCCACTTT.

This clone was detected only a few times. The rearrangement links TRBV2 to TRBJ1-1, with D uncertain. CDR1 is SNHLY, CDR2 FYNNEI, per germline. Trimming removed 10 bases from V and 10 bases from J, with 7 bases in between. The CDR3 runs to 8 residues. The CDR3 loop reads CATRGAFF. The DNA of the CDR3 is TGTGCCACTCGGGGAGCTTTCTTT.

The rearrangement links TRBV7-2 to TRBJ1-3; D perhaps matches TRBD1 (6 bases). The V gene lost 2 bases and the J gene lost 0 bases, with 11 bases spanning the gap. CDR3 length: 16 residues. Looked up from germline, CDR1 is SGHTA and CDR2 is FQGNSA. The CDR3 bases are TGTGCCAGCAGCTTACACAGGGTCTCCTCTGGAAACACCATATATTTT. This gives the protein CASSLHRVSSGNTIYF.

This clone was observed once. This chain links TRBV19 with TRBJ1-2; D uncertain. V was trimmed by 3 bases and J by 7 bases, leaving 12 bases between them. Germline values: CDR1 LNHDA, CDR2 SQIVND (reference sequence). The CDR3 spans 13 residues. In DNA, the CDR3 is TGTGCCAGTAGTATGCACCGGCCAACTGGCTACACCTTC. It translates to CASSMHRPTGYTF. The full variable domain, with the rest looked up from reference TRBV19 and TRBJ1-2, is DGGITQSPKYLFRKEGQNVTLSCEQNLNHDAMYWYRQDPGQGLRLIYYSQIVNDFQKGDIAEGYSVSREKKESFPLTVTSAQKNPTAFYLCASSMHRPTGYTFGSGTRLTVV.

The chain uses TRBV2 and TRBJ2-5; D not certain. The V end lost 7 bases, the J end lost 5 bases, and 17 bases lay between the germline ends. This CDR3 comprises 14 residues. Germline assignment: CDR1 SNHLY and CDR2 FYNNEI. In DNA, the CDR3 is TGTGCCAGCACCCTGGGGTGGGGTAAGGAGACCCAGTACTTC. Residues: CASTLGWGKETQYF.

The chain recombines TRBV5-1 with TRBJ2-3, with 10 positions matching TRBD2. J lost 2 bases, V lost 4 bases, and 7 bases had no gene match. CDR1 and CDR2 (germline): SGHRS, YFSETQ. The CDR3 loop spans 16 amino acids. CDR3 nucleotide sequence: TGCGCCAGCAGCACCGCTAGCGGGAGCTTCACAGATACGCAGTATTTT. It yields the protein CASSTASGSFTDTQYF.

V is TRBV7-2 and J is TRBJ2-7; 7 nucleotides line up with TRBD2. The J segment lost 6 bases and the V segment lost 2 bases, leaving 7 bases of the junction unmatched. Germline CDR1 is SGHTA and CDR2 is FQGNSA. The CDR3 is 14 residues long. Written as DNA, the CDR3 is TGTGCCAGCAGCTTAAAGGGGAGGGGATTCGAGCAGTACTTC. As protein: CASSLKGRGFEQYF.

This clone was picked up a small number of times. This chain links TRBV28 with TRBJ1-1, with TRBD1 matching 7 bases. V dropped 5 bases and J dropped 7; count of bases not matched to a gene: 16. The CDR3 loop spans 16 amino acids. Germline V lookup: CDR1 MDHEN, CDR2 SYDVKM. The CDR3 DNA follows: TGTGCCAGCAGTCCCGTAAGGGGGGGCAGGGGGAGTGAAGCTTTCTTT. Its translation is CASSPVRGGRGSEAFF. The full variable domain, with the rest looked up from reference TRBV28 and TRBJ1-1, is DVKVTQSSRYLVKRTGEKVFLECVQDMDHENMFWYRQDPGLGLRLIYFSYDVKMKEKGDIPEGYSVSREKKERFSLILESASTNQTSMYLCASSPVRGGRGSEAFFGQGTRLTVV.

The J gene is TRBJ2-7, the V gene TRBV11-2, with TRBD1 identical over 12 bases. The CDR3 has 14 residues. The V gene end was trimmed by 5 bases and the J gene end by 7 bases; junction bases not matched to a gene: 6. CDR1 is SGHAT and CDR2 is FQNNGV in the germline V gene. As DNA, the CDR3 is TGTGCCAGCAGCGCGGGACAGGGGGCGGGAGAGCAGTACTTC. Protein: CASSAGQGAGEQYF. The complete variable domain, with remaining parts taken from reference TRBV11-2 and TRBJ2-7, reads EAGVAQSPRYKIIEKRQSVAFWCNPISGHATLYWYQQILGQGPKLLIQFQNNGVVDDSQLPKDRFSAERLKGVDSTLKIQPAKLEDSAVYLCASSAGQGAGEQYFGPGTRLTVT.

This chain connects TRBV6-5 to TRBJ1-6, with D perhaps matching TRBD1 (6 bases). Germline lookup yields CDR1 MNHEY and CDR2 SVGAGI. The CDR3 has 16 residues. The V end was cut by 2 bases, the J end by 6 bases, with 14 bases between. In nucleotides, the CDR3 is TGTGCCAGCAGTTACGGGGGCGGCCGATCTAATTCACCCCTCCACTTT. Translation gives CASSYGGGRSNSPLHF.

This chain connects TRBV19 to TRBJ1-1; D is perhaps TRBD1 (5 bases). The ends were cut back, 7 bases at V and 1 base at J, with 13 bases in the middle. This CDR3 region has 14 residues. CDR1 is LNHDA and CDR2 is SQIVND in the germline V gene (reference sequence). CDR3 in amino acids: CASKFDRRNTEAFF. The CDR3 nucleotides are TGTGCCAGTAAATTCGACAGAAGGAACACTGAAGCTTTCTTT.

CDR3 nucleotides: TGTGCCTCCCTTTGGGGAAAGGGGGAGCAGTACTTC. Protein sequence: CASLWGKGEQYF. V gene TRBV30 combines with J gene TRBJ2-7, with D possibly TRBD1 on 5 matching bases. The CDR3 sequence is 12 residues long. Trimming removed 7 bases at V and 7 bases at J, with 17 bases between. CDR1 GTSNPN and CDR2 SVGIG come from the germline V gene (reference sequence).

This rearrangement joins TRBV28 to TRBJ2-7; 10 bases are a match to TRBD1. Per germline, CDR1 MDHEN and CDR2 SYDVKM. The CDR3 has 15 amino acids. V lost 4 bases and J lost 5; bases outside the gene matches: 8. DNA of the CDR3: TGTGCCAGCAGTTCCTTAATGGACAGGGGGAACGAGCAGTACTTC. Translated, it gives CASSSLMDRGNEQYF.

This rearrangement joins TRBV19 to TRBJ2-2; D unresolved. From germline, CDR1 is LNHDA and CDR2 SQIVND (reference sequence). Deletions cut 11 bases from V and 0 bases from J, with 16 bases between. The CDR3 has 15 residues. CDR3 sequence: CASFVGGANTGELFF. As DNA, the CDR3 is TGTGCCTCTTTCGTCGGCGGAGCGAACACCGGGGAGCTGTTTTTT.

The gene calls are TRBV5-6 and TRBJ1-5, with D possibly being TRBD1 (6 bases). CDR1 is SGHDT and CDR2 is YYEEEE in the germline V gene. This CDR3 region has 15 residues. Between the trimmed V and J ends, which lost 1 base and 1 base, there was a span of 9 bases. The CDR3 DNA sequence: TGTGCCAGCAGCTTGTCCCAGGGGAGCAATCAGCCCCAGCATTTT. It yields the protein CASSLSQGSNQPQHF.

The genes are TRBV29-1 and TRBJ1-2; D is undetermined. Trimming shortened V by 4 bases and J by 1 base, and 10 bases separated the two germline ends. The CDR3 loop spans 13 amino acids. Germline V gene lookup returns CDR1 SQVTM and CDR2 ANQGSEA. The DNA of the CDR3 is TGCAGCGTTGGTTCAGCACTTAACTATGGCTACACCTTC. It specifies CSVGSALNYGYTF.

This clone was detected a few times. The J gene is TRBJ1-4, the V gene TRBV9; D is unresolved. CDR1 SGDLS and CDR2 YYNGEE come from the germline V gene. V lost 0 bases to trimming and J lost 4 bases, with 10 bases between them. CDR3 length equals 15 residues. CDR3 sequence (DNA): TGTGCCAGCAGCGTAGGCAGCACTATTAATGAAAAACTGTTTTTT. Protein product: CASSVGSTINEKLFF.

V usage is TRBV27 and J usage is TRBJ1-5; 8 bases agree with TRBD1. With 5 bases clipped from V and 1 base from J, the junction kept 7 bases outside the gene matches. In germline, CDR1 is MNHEY, CDR2 SMNVEV (reference sequence). There are 16 residues in the CDR3. In nucleotides, the CDR3 is TGTGCCAGCAGTATGACAGGGGTTGGGAGCAATCAGCCCCAGCATTTT. Translated: CASSMTGVGSNQPQHF.

The chain is built from TRBV5-6 and TRBJ1-1, with TRBD1 as a possible D gene (5 bases). Trimming shortened V by 4 bases and J by 4 bases, and 17 bases separated the two germline ends. CDR3 length: 15 residues. Per the germline V gene, CDR1 is SGHDT and CDR2 is YYEEEE. The CDR3 sequence is CASSAQGPGGTEAFF. The CDR3 DNA sequence: TGTGCCAGCAGCGCCCAGGGTCCCGGGGGCACTGAAGCTTTCTTT.